Listed here are 25 T cell receptor beta chains from one sample, sequenced in a study of control samples from healthy donors and cancer patients. Clones were read by immunoSEQ multiplex PCR, and TCRdb kept only the in-frame ones, dropping some. The data hold roughly 150,000 clones, with 70% to 90% observed a single time. Sequencing input: blood. The receptors were sampled from a man between 18 and 35 years old in good health.

CDR3 nucleotide sequence: TGTGCCAGCAGCCAAGCCGGGACAGGGAGGTTCGGCACTGAAGCTTTCTTT. This gives the protein CASSQAGTGRFGTEAFF. The rearrangement links TRBV28 to TRBJ1-1; 9 bases match TRBD1. This CDR3 is built from 17 residues. Germline V gene lookup returns CDR1 MDHEN and CDR2 SYDVKM. V shed 6 bases and J 4 bases; nucleotides not matched to a gene: 15.

The chain couples TRBV5-1 to TRBJ2-2; 8 bases match TRBD1. The V segment lost 4 bases and the J segment 6 bases; nucleotides outside the gene matches: 5. The CDR3 sequence is 14 residues long. Germline V gene sequence: CDR1 SGHRS, CDR2 YFSETQ. The CDR3 region has the DNA TGCGCCAGCAGCGCCGTACAGGGGGCCGGGGAGCTGTTTTTT. Encoded protein: CASSAVQGAGELFF.

The chain combines TRBV6-4 with TRBJ2-3, with D perhaps matching TRBD2 (7 bases). V was shortened by 4 bases and J by 5 bases, with 13 bases between the two germline ends. This CDR3 contains 14 residues. Looked up from germline, CDR1 is MRHNA and CDR2 is SNTAGT. CDR3 DNA sequence: TGTGCCAGCAGTGGGGGGGGGCCCGGAGATACGCAGTATTTT. It translates to CASSGGGPGDTQYF.

This chain joins TRBV7-8 and TRBJ2-1; tentative D call: TRBD2 (5 bases). This CDR3 comprises 16 residues. In germline, CDR1 is SGHVS, CDR2 FQNEAQ. Between the trimmed V and J ends, which lost 5 bases and 7 bases, there was a span of 21 bases. The CDR3 reads CASSLGSALPGNEQFF. The DNA for the CDR3 is TGTGCCAGCAGCCTGGGGTCGGCCCTTCCGGGGAATGAGCAGTTCTTC.

As to this clone: This specimen includes other DNA sequences encoding the same CDR3. V usage is TRBV19 and J usage is TRBJ2-7; 9 bases agree with TRBD1. Looked up from germline, CDR1 is LNHDA and CDR2 is SQIVND (reference sequence). V lost 8 bases to trimming and J lost 3 bases; unmatched junction nucleotides: 2. The CDR3 length is 12 residues. For the CDR3, the DNA is TGTGCCAGTGGACAGGGGAGCTACGAGCAGTACTTC. Its translation is CASGQGSYEQYF.

For this clone: Distinct nucleotide sequences in the sample also encode this CDR3. J is TRBJ1-3 and V is TRBV9, with D unresolved. CDR1 is SGDLS, CDR2 YYNGEE, per germline. The germline V and J ends were trimmed by 0 bases and 4 bases, with 2 bases remaining between them. The CDR3 runs 12 residues. In DNA, the CDR3 is TGTGCCAGCAGCGTAGACGGAAACACCATATATTTT. Protein product: CASSVDGNTIYF.

This clone was found once. This chain uses TRBV30 with TRBJ2-3; 9 bases are a match to TRBD2. CDR3 length: 16 residues. The ends lost 2 bases at V and 1 base at J; junction bases unmatched: 7. In germline, CDR1 is GTSNPN, CDR2 SVGIG (reference sequence). CDR3 region: CAWSSLIAGGTDTQYF. The CDR3 coding sequence is TGTGCCTGGAGTTCCCTAATAGCGGGGGGCACAGATACGCAGTATTTT.

The chain employs TRBV9 and TRBJ2-3, with D tentatively TRBD1 (5 bases). The CDR3 has 13 residues. Germline CDR1 reads SGDLS; CDR2 reads YYNGEE. V was trimmed by 3 bases and J by 3 bases, leaving 8 bases between them. The CDR3 reads CASSEGWTDTQYF. The DNA of the CDR3 is TGTGCCAGCAGCGAGGGGTGGACAGATACGCAGTATTTT.

The V gene is TRBV20-1, the J gene TRBJ2-7, with no clear D. The germline CDR1 and CDR2 sequences are DFQATT and SNEGSKA (reference sequence). The V and J ends lost 6 bases and 5 bases respectively, with 8 bases between them. The CDR3 extends over 10 amino acids. The CDR3 here is CSAVLDEQYF. CDR3 nucleotides: TGCAGTGCCGTCTTGGACGAGCAGTACTTC.

The V and J genes are TRBV3-1 (or the pseudogene TRBV3-2) and TRBJ2-5; tentative D call: TRBD2 (8 bases). Per the germline V gene, CDR1 is LGHDT and CDR2 is YNNKEL (reference sequence). V shed 4 bases and J shed 5 bases, with 23 bases lying between them. The CDR3 contains 17 residues. CDR3 DNA: TGTGCCAGCAGCCGACGAAACCGGGAGGGGGCCCGGGAGACCCAGTACTTC. This codes for CASSRRNREGARETQYF.

There are a few counts of this clone. The V call is TRBV2, the J call TRBJ1-5, with TRBD1 matching 8 bases. The CDR3 extends over 14 amino acids. Germline V CDR1 and CDR2: SNHLY, FYNNEI. V trimming: 7 bases; J trimming: 4 bases; junction bases outside the gene matches: 6. The CDR3 protein is CASTTGTGNQPQHF. The CDR3 DNA sequence: TGTGCCAGCACCACCGGGACAGGTAATCAGCCCCAGCATTTT.

The CDR3 sequence is CASSTATGLSDEQYF. The CDR3 bases are TGTGCCAGCAGTACCGCCACAGGGTTGAGCGACGAGCAGTACTTC. The genes are TRBV6-2 or TRBV6-3 and TRBJ2-7; a weak D match, TRBD1 (6 bases). The V gene lost 5 bases and the J gene lost 5 bases, with 19 bases spanning the gap. The CDR3 has 15 residues. Per the germline V gene, CDR1 is MNHEY and CDR2 is SVGEGT.

This sequence joins TRBV19 and TRBJ2-3, with TRBD2 matching over 11 bases. J lost 2 bases, V lost 5 bases, and 6 bases had no gene match. The germline V gene has CDR1 LNHDA and CDR2 SQIVND (reference sequence). The CDR3 loop spans 16 amino acids. The chain's CDR3 is CASSAPSGGSTDTQYF. The CDR3 coding sequence is TGTGCCAGTAGTGCCCCTAGCGGGGGGTCCACAGATACGCAGTATTTT.

The V and J genes are TRBV4-3 and TRBJ1-1; 7 bases fit TRBD1. The V gene's germline CDR1 is LGHNA and CDR2 YSLEER. This CDR3 has 14 amino acids. Germline trimming cut 3 bases from V and 4 bases from J; bases unmatched to any gene: 5. CDR3 region: CASSHLGQLTEAFF. CDR3 DNA: TGCGCCAGCAGCCATTTGGGACAGCTCACTGAAGCTTTCTTT.

This chain connects TRBV5-1 to TRBJ2-5, with D possibly TRBD2 on 6 matching bases. The V end lost 4 bases, the J end lost 4 bases, and 14 bases lay between the germline ends. The CDR3 is 14 residues long. CDR1 is SGHRS and CDR2 is YFSETQ in the germline V gene. The CDR3 loop is CASSRAGGRETQYF. CDR3 bases: TGCGCCAGCAGCCGTGCCGGAGGGCGAGAGACCCAGTACTTC.

The chain carries TRBV18 and TRBJ2-1, with D maybe TRBD2 (5 bases). The V gene lost 6 bases and the J gene lost 6 bases, with 15 bases spanning the gap. The CDR3 totals 14 residues. The V gene's germline CDR1 is KGHSH and CDR2 LQKENI. CDR3 nucleotide sequence: TGTGCCAGCTCTCCAAAAATTACTAGCAATGAGCAGTTCTTC. This sequence encodes CASSPKITSNEQFF.

The chain links TRBV27 to TRBJ2-7, with D maybe TRBD1 (6 bases). V dropped 5 bases and J dropped 5 bases, with 16 bases sitting between them. The V gene's germline CDR1 is MNHEY and CDR2 SMNVEV (reference sequence). The CDR3 consists of 14 residues. For the CDR3, the DNA is TGTGCCAGCAGTCGACAGGTGAATAGCGACGAGCAGTACTTC. It is translated as CASSRQVNSDEQYF.

This chain connects TRBV9 to TRBJ2-3; TRBD2 agrees at 8 bases. V trimming: 3 bases; J trimming: 6 bases; junction bases outside the gene matches: 18. This CDR3 spans 18 amino acids. Germline V gene data show CDR1 as SGDLS and CDR2 as YYNGEE. CDR3 DNA sequence: TGTGCCAGCAGCGGATTCTCCGTTGAGCGGGGGTCGGTGGATACGCAGTATTTT. Translated: CASSGFSVERGSVDTQYF. Full variable domain (rest looked up from reference TRBV9 and TRBJ2-3): DSGVTQTPKHLITATGQRVTLRCSPRSGDLSVYWYQQSLDQGLQFLIQYYNGEERAKGNILERFSAQQFPDLHSELNLSSLELGDSALYFCASSGFSVERGSVDTQYFGPGTRLTVL.

The chain carries TRBV10-2 and TRBJ2-1, with 13 bases fitting TRBD2. J was trimmed by 9 bases and V by 6 bases; bases with no gene match: 5. The CDR3 is made up of 14 amino acids. CDR1 WSHSY and CDR2 SAAADI come from the germline V gene. CDR3 protein: CASSLRLAGGEQFF. CDR3 DNA: TGCGCCAGCAGCCTCCGACTAGCGGGGGGTGAGCAGTTCTTC.

The chain has TRBV7-9 and TRBJ2-1, with 12 positions matching TRBD2. Losses at the gene ends were 3 bases for V and 10 bases for J; bases not matched to a gene: 10. Germline CDR1 is SEHNR and CDR2 is FQNEAQ (reference sequence). There are 16 residues in the CDR3. The chain's CDR3 is CASSFVPGLAGAEQFF. The CDR3 nucleotides read TGTGCCAGCAGCTTTGTTCCGGGACTAGCGGGTGCGGAGCAGTTCTTC.

The chain combines TRBV18 with TRBJ2-7, with D perhaps TRBD2 (5 bases). In germline, CDR1 is KGHSH, CDR2 LQKENI. V was trimmed by 6 bases and J by 0 bases, leaving 15 bases between them. The CDR3 has 15 amino acids. Here the CDR3 reads CASSSERRSSYEQYF. CDR3 coding DNA: TGTGCCAGCTCCTCGGAACGGAGGAGCTCCTACGAGCAGTACTTC.

V usage is TRBV4-1 and J usage is TRBJ2-5; a possible D gene is TRBD2 (5 bases). The V end lost 0 bases, the J end lost 1 base, and 9 bases lay between the germline ends. Germline V gives CDR1 MGHRA, CDR2 YSYEKL. The CDR3 covers 15 residues. CDR3 DNA sequence: TGCGCCAGCAGCCAAGATCCCGGGGTCCAAGAGACCCAGTACTTC. Residues: CASSQDPGVQETQYF.

The J gene is TRBJ2-5, the V gene TRBV7-6, with 11 bases lining up with TRBD2. Germline trimming cut 7 bases from V and 5 bases from J; bases unmatched to any gene: 18. Germline assignment: CDR1 SGHVS and CDR2 FNYEAQ. The CDR3 consists of 18 residues. For the CDR3, the DNA is TGTGCCAGCAAAAAGTCCGGACTAGCGGGTCCTCCAGGGGAGACCCAGTACTTC. Translated: CASKKSGLAGPPGETQYF.

V usage is TRBV2 and J usage is TRBJ1-6; D gene ambiguous. Trimming removed 4 bases from V and 0 bases from J, with 7 bases in between. The CDR3 contains 15 residues. Germline values: CDR1 SNHLY, CDR2 FYNNEI. CDR3 bases: TGTGCCAGCAGTGCGGAGAGCTCCTATAATTCACCCCTCCACTTT. Protein: CASSAESSYNSPLHF.

This chain links TRBV4-3 with TRBJ2-7, with 11 bases that match TRBD1. Germline values: CDR1 LGHNA, CDR2 YSLEER. The CDR3 spans 17 residues. The ends lost 4 bases at V and 5 bases at J; junction bases unmatched: 13. DNA of the CDR3: TGCGCCAGCAGCCCCAAGTTGTGGACAGGGGGCTACCACGAGCAGTACTTC. This translates into CASSPKLWTGGYHEQYF.